This TCR beta chain is from a study of cytomegalovirus exposure and HLA in healthy donors. General observations from the study: Specificity of three CMV-associated chains for CMV antigens was verified in vitro.

With regard to this clone: The antigen remains undetermined.

The CDR3 consists of 16 residues. V was pared by 5 bases and J by 3 bases, with 10 bases of the junction left unmatched. Germline assignment: CDR1 SGHVS and CDR2 FNYEAQ. Clones were sequenced by immunoSEQ multiplex PCR, and TCRdb holds only the in-frame ones, with some missing. The sample has a few hundred thousand clones, 88% seen once. This receptor was taken from a woman in her late teens or twenties in good health and CMV-seronegative. The chain employs TRBV7-6 and TRBJ2-5, with 9 bases identical to TRBD1. Material for sequencing was PBMCs. The DNA of the CDR3 is TGTGCCAGCAGCGGCTTGGGACAGGGTTGGGAAGAGACCCAGTACTTC. This sequence encodes CASSGLGQGWEETQYF.